These 17 T cell receptor beta chains originate from one sample sequenced in a study of immune cell composition in non-small cell lung cancer. Using immunoSEQ multiplex PCR, the repertoire was profiled, and TCRdb retains in-frame clones only, with some absent. The repertoire has fewer than 2,500 clones, over 70% of them found once; the top ten carry around 15%. The sample was also linked to a second study, of CD4 T cells in lung cancer.

The sample taken for sequencing was lung tumor tissue. The receptors come from a human donor with non-small cell lung cancer.

The rearrangement uses TRBV6-6 and TRBJ2-3; 7 positions agree with TRBD1. The CDR3 runs 13 residues. CDR1 is MNHNY and CDR2 is SVGAGI in the germline V gene (reference sequence). V lost 7 bases to trimming and J lost 1 base; unmatched junction nucleotides: 2. The CDR3 loop is CASTGQGTDTQYF. CDR3 DNA sequence: TGTGCCAGCACCGGACAGGGCACAGATACGCAGTATTTT.

The CDR3: CASSIAQGADNEQFF. CDR3 sequence (DNA): TGTGCCAGTAGTATAGCACAGGGGGCCGACAATGAGCAGTTCTTC. The chain links TRBV19 to TRBJ2-1; TRBD1 aligns across 9 bases. The CDR3 is 15 residues long. Germline-derived CDR1 and CDR2 are LNHDA and SQIVND (reference sequence). Losses at the gene ends were 1 base for V and 5 bases for J; bases not matched to a gene: 3. Full variable domain (remainder filled in from reference TRBV19 and TRBJ2-1): DGGITQSPKYLFRKEGQNVTLSCEQNLNHDAMYWYRQDPGQGLRLIYYSQIVNDFQKGDIAEGYSVSREKKESFPLTVTSAQKNPTAFYLCASSIAQGADNEQFFGPGTRLTVL.

The gene calls are TRBV10-2 and TRBJ1-1; 7 bases agree with TRBD1. Germline V lookup: CDR1 WSHSY, CDR2 SAAADI. V was clipped by 0 bases and J by 4 bases; unmatched bases: 11. The CDR3 totals 17 residues. The CDR3 loop reads CASSESTSTGFGTEAFF. CDR3 DNA: TGCGCCAGCAGTGAGTCGACTTCGACAGGGTTCGGCACTGAAGCTTTCTTT.

This clone came up once. The V and J genes are TRBV5-1 and TRBJ1-1; weak D call: TRBD1 (5 bases). V lost 4 bases and J lost 3, with 16 bases in between. Germline V lookup: CDR1 SGHRS, CDR2 YFSETQ. CDR3 length equals 15 residues. The CDR3 sequence is CASSKQPGGDTEAFF. CDR3 coding DNA: TGCGCCAGCAGCAAGCAACCCGGGGGTGACACTGAAGCTTTCTTT.

This clone appeared a few times. The chain is built from TRBV19 and TRBJ2-1; D gene ambiguous. The length of the CDR3 is 15 residues. Trimming took 5 bases from V and 0 from J, leaving 11 bases between them. CDR1 LNHDA and CDR2 SQIVND come from the germline V gene (reference sequence). The CDR3 protein is CASSPSASSYNEQFF. The CDR3 coding sequence is TGTGCCAGTAGTCCCAGCGCCAGCTCCTACAATGAGCAGTTCTTC.

This chain connects TRBV28 to TRBJ2-1; TRBD2 matches 7 bases. The CDR3 totals 15 residues. The junction had 6 bases not matched to a gene; V was cut back by 7 bases and J by 0 bases. Looked up from germline, CDR1 is MDHEN and CDR2 is SYDVKM. The CDR3 spells CASTATSASYNEQFF. CDR3 in DNA: TGTGCCAGCACCGCAACTAGCGCCTCCTACAATGAGCAGTTCTTC.

This clone was counted between two and nine times. The rearrangement links TRBV19 to TRBJ1-1; perhaps TRBD1 as D (6 bases). Germline loops: CDR1 LNHDA, CDR2 SQIVND (reference sequence). The germline V and J ends were trimmed by 5 bases and 5 bases, with 12 bases remaining between them. This CDR3 has 13 amino acids. The CDR3 protein is CASSPPRGTEAFF. The CDR3 region has the DNA TGTGCCAGTAGTCCCCCCAGGGGAACTGAAGCTTTCTTT.

The J gene is TRBJ1-2, the V gene TRBV11-2; D may be TRBD1 (5 bases). The CDR3 loop spans 15 amino acids. The V gene lost 0 bases and the J gene lost 7 bases, with 15 bases spanning the gap. CDR1 SGHAT and CDR2 FQNNGV come from the germline V gene. The CDR3 DNA reads TGTGCCAGCAGCTTAGAGTCCGGGGGTCTTTCTGGCTACACCTTC. Its protein product is CASSLESGGLSGYTF.

The chain carries TRBV5-1 and TRBJ2-7; TRBD1 might be the D (5 bases). CDR1 and CDR2 from the germline V gene are SGHRS and YFSETQ. This CDR3 has 12 residues. V lost 4 bases to trimming and J lost 5 bases, with 10 bases between them. CDR3 loop: CASSLGHDEQYF. CDR3 nucleotide sequence: TGCGCCAGCAGCCTTGGACACGACGAGCAGTACTTC.

V gene TRBV18 combines with J gene TRBJ1-2; D perhaps matches TRBD1 (5 bases). The length of the CDR3 is 14 residues. Germline-derived CDR1 and CDR2 are KGHSH and LQKENI. V was cut by 3 bases and J by 8 bases, with 16 bases left in between. The CDR3 region has the DNA TGTGCCAGCTCACCGGCAGGGTCAATGATGGGCTACACCTTC. Translated, it gives CASSPAGSMMGYTF.

The genes are TRBV12-5 and TRBJ1-2, with TRBD1 matching 10 bases. The CDR3 loop spans 14 amino acids. Germline V gives CDR1 LGHNT, CDR2 FRNRAP. With 6 bases clipped from V and 4 bases from J, the junction kept 5 bases outside the gene matches. In DNA form, the CDR3 reads TGTGCTAGTGGACCGACAGGGGGCGGCTATGGCTACACCTTC. Protein: CASGPTGGGYGYTF.

The chain combines TRBV7-2 with TRBJ2-3, with D perhaps matching TRBD2 (6 bases). The CDR3 has 14 residues. Trimming cost V 5 bases and J 0 bases, with 9 bases left between them. Looked up from germline, CDR1 is SGHTA and CDR2 is FQGNSA. In nucleotides, the CDR3 is TGTGCCAGCAGCACCGGGACTAGCACAGATACGCAGTATTTT. It translates to CASSTGTSTDTQYF.

The chain links TRBV6-1 to TRBJ2-7; tentatively, D is TRBD1 (5 bases). Germline lookup yields CDR1 MNHNS and CDR2 SASEGT. The CDR3 runs to 13 residues. V lost 6 bases to trimming and J lost 6 bases, with 15 bases between them. CDR3 nucleotide sequence: TGTGCCAGCAGCCAAAGCGACAGAGGCGAGCAGTACGTC. Residues: CASSQSDRGEQYV.

This rearrangement joins TRBV10-3 to TRBJ1-5; 7 positions match TRBD1. CDR1 is ENHRY, CDR2 SYGVKD, per germline. This CDR3 has 14 residues. J was trimmed by 7 bases and V by 0 bases; bases with no gene match: 3. This CDR3 is CAISESRQGQPQHF. The DNA for the CDR3 is TGTGCCATCAGTGAGTCACGACAGGGCCAGCCCCAGCATTTT.

This clone came up once. The chain carries TRBV6-1 and TRBJ1-6; possibly TRBD1 for D (5 bases). The V gene's germline CDR1 is MNHNS and CDR2 SASEGT. This CDR3 contains 12 residues. Trimming stripped 0 bases from V and 13 bases from J, with 7 bases between. The CDR3 protein is CASSEARGPLHF. CDR3 nucleotide sequence: TGTGCCAGCAGTGAAGCGCGGGGGCCCCTCCACTTT.

This clone was counted a single time. The chain combines TRBV9 with TRBJ1-1, with D possibly matching TRBD1 (6 bases). Germline-derived CDR1 and CDR2 are SGDLS and YYNGEE. CDR3 length: 14 residues. V shed 0 bases and J shed 7 bases, with 13 bases lying between them. Here the CDR3 reads CASSVVRGWGEAFF. The CDR3 DNA reads TGTGCCAGCAGCGTAGTCAGGGGCTGGGGTGAAGCTTTCTTT. Full variable domain (remainder filled in from reference TRBV9 and TRBJ1-1): DSGVTQTPKHLITATGQRVTLRCSPRSGDLSVYWYQQSLDQGLQFLIQYYNGEERAKGNILERFSAQQFPDLHSELNLSSLELGDSALYFCASSVVRGWGEAFFGQGTRLTVV.

The genes are TRBV5-6 and TRBJ1-2; 8 bases are a match to TRBD1. CDR1 is SGHDT and CDR2 is YYEEEE in the germline V gene. The CDR3 covers 13 residues. V lost 4 bases to trimming and J lost 4 bases; unmatched junction nucleotides: 3. This chain's CDR3 is CASSPDRGYGYTF. The CDR3 DNA is TGTGCCAGCAGCCCCGACAGGGGCTATGGCTACACCTTC.